A single sample gave rise to the 27 T cell receptor beta chains below, sequenced in a study of OX40 agonist ivuxolimab in advanced cancers. The method was immunoSEQ multiplex PCR; TCRdb's version includes in-frame clones alone and lacks a portion of them. Of about 61,000 clones in the sample, 82% were seen once. The sample was CD4+ or CD8+ T cells sorted from blood, taken in a trial of the OX40 agonist ivuxolimab. Receptor source: an adult with an advanced solid tumor such as melanoma, head and neck, liver or kidney cancer.

The rearrangement links TRBV7-2 to TRBJ1-1; no clear D gene. Germline loops: CDR1 SGHTA, CDR2 FQGNSA. The V and J ends lost 1 base and 6 bases respectively, with 12 bases between them. The CDR3 sequence is 14 residues long. CDR3 in amino acids: CASSLEGLIAEAFF. The CDR3 DNA is TGTGCCAGCAGCTTAGAAGGTCTTATCGCTGAAGCTTTCTTT.

The chain links TRBV2 to TRBJ1-2; 7 bases are a match to TRBD1. CDR3 length: 18 amino acids. J lost 3 bases, V lost 3 bases, and 16 bases had no gene match. Germline loops: CDR1 SNHLY, CDR2 FYNNEI. CDR3 amino acids: CASSEMVGRGRGDYGYTF. CDR3 DNA sequence: TGTGCCAGCAGTGAGATGGTTGGTAGGGGGCGAGGAGACTATGGCTACACCTTC.

The chain recombines TRBV5-1 with TRBJ2-7, with a weak D call TRBD2 (5 bases). V lost 2 bases and J 1 base, leaving 10 bases between the germline ends. The CDR3 is made up of 14 amino acids. CDR1 SGHRS and CDR2 YFSETQ come from the germline V gene. CDR3 residues: CASSLNRGSYEQYF. CDR3 DNA sequence: TGCGCCAGCAGCTTAAACCGGGGTTCCTACGAGCAGTACTTC.

V usage is TRBV7-9 and J usage is TRBJ2-1, with a possible D match to TRBD2 (6 bases). CDR1 SEHNR and CDR2 FQNEAQ come from the germline V gene (reference sequence). The CDR3 is made up of 17 amino acids. Trimming left V 5 bases short and J 5 bases short, with 22 bases between. The CDR3 sequence: CASSLPRDWRSHNEQFF. CDR3 coding DNA: TGTGCCAGCAGCCTCCCCAGGGACTGGAGGAGCCACAATGAGCAGTTCTTC.

The chain links TRBV11-2 to TRBJ2-5; D uncertain. CDR1 is SGHAT and CDR2 is FQNNGV in the germline V gene. The length of the CDR3 is 13 residues. V was clipped by 1 base and J by 3 bases, with 6 bases between them. The CDR3 DNA follows: TGTGCCAGCAGCTTAGGACGAGAAGAGACCCAGTACTTC. It specifies CASSLGREETQYF.

The chain is built from TRBV2 and TRBJ2-1; TRBD2 might be the D (6 bases). Germline-derived CDR1 and CDR2 are SNHLY and FYNNEI. Trimming took off 8 bases at V and 7 bases at J, with 12 bases between the two ends. This CDR3 comprises 12 residues. CDR3 protein: CASGRERNEQFF. CDR3 in DNA: TGTGCCAGCGGACGGGAGAGGAATGAGCAGTTCTTC.

The chain uses TRBV19 and TRBJ2-7, with 9 bases aligning to TRBD1. CDR1 LNHDA and CDR2 SQIVND come from the germline V gene (reference sequence). The V and J ends lost 2 bases and 2 bases, in that order; junction bases with no gene match: 10. The CDR3 contains 17 residues. As DNA, the CDR3 is TGTGCCAGTAGTATATCCGGGACAGGGTCTGGAGCCTACGAGCAGTACTTC. Translation gives CASSISGTGSGAYEQYF.

The V gene is TRBV2, the J gene TRBJ1-2; no clear D. V was shortened by 5 bases and J by 8 bases, with 15 bases between the two germline ends. The CDR3 consists of 13 residues. CDR1 is SNHLY and CDR2 is FYNNEI in the germline V gene. The CDR3: CASSSSRTLGYTF. The DNA of the CDR3 is TGTGCCAGCAGTTCGTCGCGGACCCTAGGCTACACCTTC.

A word on this clone: The same CDR3 arises from other DNA sequences in this sample as well. This chain uses TRBV28 with TRBJ2-1; unclear D gene. Trimming removed 2 bases from V and 3 bases from J, with 5 bases in between. CDR1 and CDR2 (germline): MDHEN, SYDVKM. The CDR3 is 13 amino acids. The DNA of the CDR3 is TGTGCCAGCAGTTTAGGAGACTACAATGAGCAGTTCTTC. It translates to CASSLGDYNEQFF.

The chain carries TRBV19 and TRBJ2-1; possible D gene TRBD2, 5 bases. CDR1 is LNHDA, CDR2 SQIVND, per germline (reference sequence). The germline V and J ends were trimmed by 6 bases and 7 bases, with 25 bases remaining between them. The CDR3 contains 17 residues. The CDR3 reads CASSTSRTELNQNEQFF. Written as DNA, the CDR3 is TGTGCCAGTAGCACCAGCCGGACTGAACTTAATCAAAATGAGCAGTTCTTC.

The genes are TRBV15 and TRBJ2-2; 9 positions agree with TRBD2. Unmatched junction bases numbered 3, after V lost 1 base and J lost 0 bases. The germline V gene has CDR1 LNHNV and CDR2 YYDKDF (reference sequence). This CDR3 region has 17 residues. The CDR3 DNA is TGTGCCACCAGCAGAGGGACTAGCGTCGCGAACACCGGGGAGCTGTTTTTT. As protein: CATSRGTSVANTGELFF.

This sequence joins TRBV9 and TRBJ2-3, with 8 bases fitting TRBD1. Germline V CDR1 and CDR2: SGDLS, YYNGEE. Trimming cost V 4 bases and J 5 bases; bases outside gene matches: 9. The CDR3 loop spans 15 amino acids. CDR3 DNA: TGTGCCAGCAGCTGGACAGGGAGGTGGGAAGATACGCAGTATTTT. Its protein is CASSWTGRWEDTQYF.

The chain recombines TRBV5-6 with TRBJ1-2, with D maybe TRBD1 (5 bases). The germline CDR1 and CDR2 sequences are SGHDT and YYEEEE. This CDR3 spans 15 amino acids. V lost 3 bases and J 4 bases, leaving 16 bases between the germline ends. The CDR3 DNA reads as TGTGCCAGCAGCTCATCAGGGACGGACCTCTATGGCTACACCTTC. It codes for CASSSSGTDLYGYTF.

The CDR3 nucleotides are TGCGCCAGCAGTGAGTCAGGAGCGGGGCGAGACAATGAGCAGTTCTTC. Its translation is CASSESGAGRDNEQFF. The J gene is TRBJ2-1, the V gene TRBV10-1, with 7 bases lining up with TRBD2. The germline V gene has CDR1 WNHNN and CDR2 SYGVQD (reference sequence). V was pared by 0 bases and J by 5 bases, with 7 bases of the junction left unmatched. This CDR3 contains 16 residues.

The rearrangement uses TRBV5-4 and TRBJ2-7; TRBD1 agrees at 7 bases. Germline values: CDR1 SGHNT, CDR2 YYREEE (reference sequence). The CDR3 loop spans 14 amino acids. V was pared by 4 bases and J by 1 base, with 5 bases of the junction left unmatched. In DNA, the CDR3 is TGTGCCAGCAGCCGGCCGGGACAGTCCTACGAGCAGTACTTC. Protein product: CASSRPGQSYEQYF.

This clone was seen only a few times. This rearrangement joins TRBV7-2 to TRBJ2-3; 7 bases are a match to TRBD1. Germline V CDR1 and CDR2: SGHTA, FQGNSA. This CDR3 has 16 amino acids. V shed 5 bases and J 3 bases; nucleotides not matched to a gene: 11. Written as DNA, the CDR3 is TGTGCCAGCAGCCCCAGGACAGGCCTGCGTACAGATACGCAGTATTTT. Protein sequence: CASSPRTGLRTDTQYF.

The chain couples TRBV15 to TRBJ2-3; D gene ambiguous. The CDR3 sequence is 14 residues long. The ends were cut back, 5 bases at V and 0 bases at J, with 9 bases in the middle. The germline CDR1 and CDR2 sequences are LNHNV and YYDKDF (reference sequence). CDR3 region: CATSFERSTDTQYF. In DNA, the CDR3 is TGTGCCACCAGCTTCGAACGGAGCACAGATACGCAGTATTTT.

This sequence joins TRBV2 and TRBJ1-1, with D hard to call. The ends were cut back, 7 bases at V and 1 base at J, with 10 bases in the middle. This CDR3 has 13 amino acids. Germline lookup yields CDR1 SNHLY and CDR2 FYNNEI. Here the CDR3 reads CASTGSPNTEAFF. The CDR3 DNA is TGTGCCAGCACTGGGAGCCCGAACACTGAAGCTTTCTTT.

J is TRBJ2-7 and V is TRBV11-3; D may be TRBD1 or TRBD2 (5 bases each). This CDR3 spans 13 amino acids. The V and J ends lost 5 bases and 1 base respectively, with 9 bases between them. Per germline, CDR1 SGHNT and CDR2 YENEEA. CDR3 bases: TGTGCCAGCAGCGAAGGGACGTCCTACGAGCAGTACTTC. Amino acid sequence: CASSEGTSYEQYF.

This chain joins TRBV19 and TRBJ2-1; D gene ambiguous. V lost 4 bases to trimming and J lost 8 bases, with 9 bases between them. The CDR3 sequence is 12 residues long. Germline loops: CDR1 LNHDA, CDR2 SQIVND (reference sequence). In nucleotides, the CDR3 is TGTGCCAGTAGTACCGGTCGGGATGAGCAGTTCTTC. It is translated as CASSTGRDEQFF.

This clone was counted between two and nine times. J is TRBJ2-3 and V is TRBV6-1; 7 bases agree with TRBD2. The CDR3 has 21 amino acids. The germline CDR1 and CDR2 sequences are MNHNS and SASEGT. The junction had 26 bases not matched to a gene; V was cut back by 1 base and J by 7 bases. The CDR3 region is CASSEGSSRGLVFEFRHTQYF. The CDR3 DNA sequence: TGTGCCAGCAGTGAAGGGTCTTCCCGAGGACTAGTATTCGAATTTAGGCATACGCAGTATTTT.

The chain links TRBV6-6 to TRBJ2-5; no definite D call. The CDR3 is made up of 11 amino acids. Trimming cost V 9 bases and J 2 bases, with 7 bases left between them. Germline CDR1 and CDR2: MNHNY and SVGAGI (reference sequence). Here the CDR3 DNA reads TGTGCCAGTTCTGGGCAAGAGACCCAGTACTTC. This encodes CASSGQETQYF.

This chain connects TRBV7-8 to TRBJ1-4; D perhaps matches TRBD1 (5 bases). CDR1 SGHVS and CDR2 FQNEAQ come from the germline V gene. This CDR3 has 15 amino acids. V dropped 5 bases and J dropped 5 bases, with 15 bases sitting between them. The CDR3 DNA reads TGTGCCAGCAGCCCTACGGGGGGGAAGAATGAAAAACTGTTTTTT. Its translation is CASSPTGGKNEKLFF.

This clone came up once. The chain links TRBV7-9 to TRBJ2-1; the match to TRBD2 covers 14 bases. CDR3 length: 16 residues. V lost 5 bases and J lost 2; bases outside the gene matches: 2. Germline V gives CDR1 SEHNR, CDR2 FQNEAQ (reference sequence). As DNA, the CDR3 is TGTGCCAGCAGCCGACTAGCGGGAGGGACCTACAATGAGCAGTTCTTC. It codes for CASSRLAGGTYNEQFF.

This chain connects TRBV6-1 to TRBJ2-7; D may be TRBD2 (6 bases). The germline V gene encodes CDR1 MNHNS and CDR2 SASEGT. The V and J ends lost 7 bases and 3 bases respectively, with 19 bases between them. This CDR3 is 15 amino acids long. CDR3 sequence (DNA): TGTGCCAGCACCCTAAGGGAGGTAGCCCTCTACGAGCAGTACTTC. Translating gives CASTLREVALYEQYF.

The rearrangement joins TRBV18 to TRBJ2-7; D is unresolved. The germline CDR1 and CDR2 sequences are KGHSH and LQKENI. This CDR3 region has 13 residues. V shed 3 bases and J shed 2 bases, with 8 bases lying between them. CDR3 sequence: CASSPTTPYEQYF. The CDR3 coding sequence is TGTGCCAGCTCACCCACAACCCCCTACGAGCAGTACTTC.

J is TRBJ1-2 and V is TRBV28, with D tentatively TRBD1 (5 bases). The length of the CDR3 is 15 residues. CDR1 is MDHEN and CDR2 is SYDVKM in the germline V gene. V lost 4 bases and J lost 7, with 19 bases in between. In nucleotides, the CDR3 is TGTGCCAGCAGTTCCCCGGGACTCCTAACAGCTGGCTACACCTTC. Residues: CASSSPGLLTAGYTF.